Listed below are T cell receptor beta chains from one sample, sequenced in a study of hypomethylating agent response in myelodysplastic syndrome. The assay was immunoSEQ multiplex PCR, and TCRdb's table has in-frame clones only and misses some. The sample contains 4,000 or so clones, around nine tenths of which appear only once. The sample was bone marrow, taken before or after starting hypomethylating agent treatment for myelodysplastic syndrome (not recorded which). The receptor source for this set is a human donor with myelodysplastic syndrome. CDR3s include the opening cysteine and the closing phenylalanine or tryptophan. Each record gives: CDR3 DNA, CDR3 protein, V gene, J gene, clone size, D gene. D genes are given only for firm matches. Not every row has a clone size; where given, it reads once, few, many or a size class.

CDR3 DNA: TGCAGCGCTGAGGTGTCCACTAATGAAAAACTGTTTTTT
CDR3 protein: CSAEVSTNEKLFF
V gene: TRBV29-1
J gene: TRBJ1-4
clone size: NA
D gene: NA

CDR3 DNA: TGTGCCAGCAGTTTGGATGGCAGGTCCACTGAAGCTTTCTTT
CDR3 protein: CASSLDGRSTEAFF
V gene: TRBV28
J gene: TRBJ1-1
clone size: once
D gene: NA

CDR3 DNA: TGTGCCAGCAGCTTTTACGCGGGGGGGGCCAACGTCCTGACTTTC
CDR3 protein: CASSFYAGGANVLTF
V gene: TRBV7-2
J gene: TRBJ2-6
clone size: NA
D gene: NA

CDR3 DNA: TGTGCCAGCAGCTTAGGGCTGTACAATGAGCAGTTCTTC
CDR3 protein: CASSLGLYNEQFF
V gene: TRBV7-9
J gene: TRBJ2-1
clone size: NA
D gene: NA

CDR3 DNA: TGTGCCAGCAGCTTTTCTGCTTTCACAGATACGCAGTATTTT
CDR3 protein: CASSFSAFTDTQYF
V gene: TRBV7-9
J gene: TRBJ2-3
clone size: NA
D gene: NA

CDR3 DNA: TGTGCCAGCAGCCGACGAACAGGGTTCACTGAAGCTTTCTTT
CDR3 protein: CASSRRTGFTEAFF
V gene: TRBV6-5
J gene: TRBJ1-1
clone size: NA
D gene: NA

CDR3 DNA: TGTGCCAGCAGCCCCGGGACAGGGAACGGAAACACCATATATTTT
CDR3 protein: CASSPGTGNGNTIYF
V gene: TRBV28
J gene: TRBJ1-3
clone size: hyperexpanded
D gene: TRBD1

CDR3 DNA: TGTGCCAGCTCACCACTACAGGGGGGTCAGAATGAGCAGTTCTTC
CDR3 protein: CASSPLQGGQNEQFF
V gene: TRBV18
J gene: TRBJ2-1
clone size: NA
D gene: TRBD1

CDR3 DNA: TGTGCCAGCAGTACCGGGCCGGGCAACAATGAGCAGTTCTTC
CDR3 protein: CASSTGPGNNEQFF
V gene: TRBV5-4
J gene: TRBJ2-1
clone size: NA
D gene: NA

CDR3 DNA: TGCAGCGTTGAGGGGGATACATACAATGAGCAGTTCTTC
CDR3 protein: CSVEGDTYNEQFF
V gene: TRBV29-1
J gene: TRBJ2-1
clone size: NA
D gene: NA

CDR3 DNA: TGTGCCAGGACCGACGGGACGGAGAACACCGGGGAGCTGTTTTTT
CDR3 protein: CARTDGTENTGELFF
V gene: TRBV19
J gene: TRBJ2-2
clone size: NA
D gene: NA

CDR3 DNA: TGTGCCAGCTCACCTTCCACCACCGGGGAGCTGTTTTTT
CDR3 protein: CASSPSTTGELFF
V gene: TRBV18
J gene: TRBJ2-2
clone size: NA
D gene: NA

CDR3 DNA: TGTGCCAGCAGCTTATCGGTGGGAGTGGGATACGAGCAGTACTTC
CDR3 protein: CASSLSVGVGYEQYF
V gene: TRBV7-2
J gene: TRBJ2-7
clone size: NA
D gene: NA

CDR3 DNA: TGCGCCAGCAGCAGGGGCGTGGAAAAAGACAATGAGCAGTTCTTC
CDR3 protein: CASSRGVEKDNEQFF
V gene: TRBV4-3
J gene: TRBJ2-1
clone size: NA
D gene: NA

CDR3 DNA: TGTGCCAGCAGCGTAGCTACGAGACAGAGCTCTGGAAACACCATATATTTT
CDR3 protein: CASSVATRQSSGNTIYF
V gene: TRBV9
J gene: TRBJ1-3
clone size: NA
D gene: NA

CDR3 DNA: TGTGCCAGCAGCTTACGCCCACCACAAGACAGGGCGGCCGGGGAGCTGTTTTTT
CDR3 protein: CASSLRPPQDRAAGELFF
V gene: TRBV7-3
J gene: TRBJ2-2
clone size: NA
D gene: TRBD1

CDR3 DNA: TGTGCCAGCAGTTTCTTTGGACTAGCGGCGTCCTCCTACAATGAGCAGTTCTTC
CDR3 protein: CASSFFGLAASSYNEQFF
V gene: TRBV27
J gene: TRBJ2-1
clone size: NA
D gene: TRBD2

CDR3 DNA: TGTGCCAGCAGCCAACCGACAGGACCCATTTACGAGCAGTACTTC
CDR3 protein: CASSQPTGPIYEQYF
V gene: TRBV7-6
J gene: TRBJ2-7
clone size: NA
D gene: NA

CDR3 DNA: TGTGCCAGCAGCCCACAGGCGACTAATCAGCCCCAGCATTTT
CDR3 protein: CASSPQATNQPQHF
V gene: TRBV7-6
J gene: TRBJ1-5
clone size: NA
D gene: NA

CDR3 DNA: TGTGCCAGCAGCTTATGGGGATCCGGGGCCAACGTCCTGACTTTC
CDR3 protein: CASSLWGSGANVLTF
V gene: TRBV7-9
J gene: TRBJ2-6
clone size: once
D gene: NA

CDR3 DNA: TGTGCCAGCACACCAGGGGTATCCTACGAGCAGTACTTC
CDR3 protein: CASTPGVSYEQYF
V gene: TRBV6-6
J gene: TRBJ2-7
clone size: NA
D gene: NA

CDR3 DNA: TGTGCCAGCAGCGACCTTAGGGGGAGCTCCTACGAGCAGTACTTC
CDR3 protein: CASSDLRGSSYEQYF
V gene: TRBV7-6
J gene: TRBJ2-7
clone size: NA
D gene: NA

CDR3 DNA: TGTGCCAGCAGTCGAACGGGGATGTACGAGCAGTACTTC
CDR3 protein: CASSRTGMYEQYF
V gene: TRBV28
J gene: TRBJ2-7
clone size: NA
D gene: NA

CDR3 DNA: TGTGCCAGCAGCGTTTCTCCGGGACAGGGGTCTCTGGGGGCCAACGTCCTGACTTTC
CDR3 protein: CASSVSPGQGSLGANVLTF
V gene: TRBV9
J gene: TRBJ2-6
clone size: NA
D gene: TRBD1

CDR3 DNA: TGTGCCAGCAGCCTTGTTTTGGGGGAGCTGTTTTTT
CDR3 protein: CASSLVLGELFF
V gene: TRBV5-5
J gene: TRBJ2-2
clone size: NA
D gene: NA

CDR3 DNA: TGCGCCAGCAGCTTGAAGGGGGGTGCCGCTGAAGCTTTCTTT
CDR3 protein: CASSLKGGAAEAFF
V gene: TRBV5-1
J gene: TRBJ1-1
clone size: NA
D gene: NA

CDR3 DNA: TGCAGCGTTGGACAACTCGGTCCGGAGTACTTC
CDR3 protein: CSVGQLGPEYF
V gene: TRBV29-1
J gene: TRBJ2-5
clone size: NA
D gene: NA

CDR3 DNA: TGTGCCTGGAATTATCAACGGGGGACGGCTTTCTTT
CDR3 protein: CAWNYQRGTAFF
V gene: TRBV30
J gene: TRBJ1-1
clone size: NA
D gene: NA

CDR3 DNA: TGTGCCAGCAGCCCGAGCTCGTTAGAGCAGTACTTC
CDR3 protein: CASSPSSLEQYF
V gene: TRBV6-6
J gene: TRBJ2-7
clone size: NA
D gene: NA

CDR3 DNA: TGTGCCAGCACAATGAACACTGAAGCTTTCTTT
CDR3 protein: CASTMNTEAFF
V gene: TRBV25-1
J gene: TRBJ1-1
clone size: few
D gene: NA

CDR3 DNA: TGTGCCAGCAGCCGTGCTAGGGGGTCCTCCTACGAGCAGTACTTC
CDR3 protein: CASSRARGSSYEQYF
V gene: TRBV14
J gene: TRBJ2-7
clone size: few
D gene: NA

CDR3 DNA: TGTGCCAGCAGCAGACGGACAGCCTCCTACGAGCAGTACTTC
CDR3 protein: CASSRRTASYEQYF
V gene: TRBV21-1
J gene: TRBJ2-7
clone size: NA
D gene: NA

CDR3 DNA: TGCAGCGTTGTTGTACTAGATAAGCAGTTCTTC
CDR3 protein: CSVVVLDKQFF
V gene: TRBV29-1
J gene: TRBJ2-1
clone size: NA
D gene: NA

CDR3 DNA: TGCGCCAGCAGCCTCTCGGGACCAACGGAAGGTGAGCAGTTCTTC
CDR3 protein: CASSLSGPTEGEQFF
V gene: TRBV5-1
J gene: TRBJ2-1
clone size: NA
D gene: NA

CDR3 DNA: TGTGCCAGCAGTGAGGAACTAATCTTACCCAAAAACATTCAGTACTTC
CDR3 protein: CASSEELILPKNIQYF
V gene: TRBV2
J gene: TRBJ2-4
clone size: NA
D gene: NA

CDR3 DNA: TGTGCCAGCAGCCCCACGAGGGGTGCGACCTACGAGCAGTACTTC
CDR3 protein: CASSPTRGATYEQYF
V gene: TRBV11-2
J gene: TRBJ2-7
clone size: NA
D gene: NA

CDR3 DNA: TGTGCCAGCAGCTTAGGGGATGGGGCCAACGTCCTGACTTTC
CDR3 protein: CASSLGDGANVLTF
V gene: TRBV7-6
J gene: TRBJ2-6
clone size: few
D gene: NA

CDR3 DNA: TGTGCCAGCAGCCCCGGGGGACTAGCGGGAGGCGTGGGGCAAGAGACCCAGTACTTC
CDR3 protein: CASSPGGLAGGVGQETQYF
V gene: TRBV9
J gene: TRBJ2-5
clone size: NA
D gene: TRBD2

CDR3 DNA: TGTGCCAGCTCACGCAAAGGACAGGGGTGGAACAATGAGCAGTTCTTC
CDR3 protein: CASSRKGQGWNNEQFF
V gene: TRBV18
J gene: TRBJ2-1
clone size: NA
D gene: TRBD1

CDR3 DNA: TGCGCCAGCAGTCAATGGGGAAGTGGGGGACTTCCCACAGATACGCAGTATTTT
CDR3 protein: CASSQWGSGGLPTDTQYF
V gene: TRBV23-1
J gene: TRBJ2-3
clone size: NA
D gene: NA

CDR3 DNA: TGTGCCACCCAGGGAGGTGGTACCAATCAGCCCCAGCATTTT
CDR3 protein: CATQGGGTNQPQHF
V gene: TRBV28
J gene: TRBJ1-5
clone size: NA
D gene: NA

CDR3 DNA: TGTGCCAGCAGCTCGCCTGCTTTGGGGCGCGATGGCTACACCTTC
CDR3 protein: CASSSPALGRDGYTF
V gene: TRBV7-9
J gene: TRBJ1-2
clone size: NA
D gene: NA

CDR3 DNA: TGTGCCAGCAGTCGACCCGGGGAGGGGCACTATGGCTACACCTTC
CDR3 protein: CASSRPGEGHYGYTF
V gene: TRBV28
J gene: TRBJ1-2
clone size: NA
D gene: NA

CDR3 DNA: TGTGCCAGCAGTTCCGGACAGGGGCGAGGTTCACCCCTCCACTTT
CDR3 protein: CASSSGQGRGSPLHF
V gene: TRBV6-5
J gene: TRBJ1-6
clone size: NA
D gene: TRBD1

CDR3 DNA: TGTGCCAGCAGCCAAGATAACAACAGGAGGAATGAAAAACTGTTTTTT
CDR3 protein: CASSQDNNRRNEKLFF
V gene: TRBV14
J gene: TRBJ1-4
clone size: NA
D gene: NA

CDR3 DNA: TGCAGCGTTGTAAACCCGACAGGGACTGAAGCTTTCTTT
CDR3 protein: CSVVNPTGTEAFF
V gene: TRBV29-1
J gene: TRBJ1-1
clone size: NA
D gene: TRBD1

CDR3 DNA: TGTGCCAGCAGCTCCGGGACTTCAAATGAAAAACTGTTTTTT
CDR3 protein: CASSSGTSNEKLFF
V gene: TRBV5-6
J gene: TRBJ1-4
clone size: NA
D gene: NA

CDR3 DNA: TGCGCCAGCAGCTTGCCGACCAATGAGCAGTTCTTC
CDR3 protein: CASSLPTNEQFF
V gene: TRBV5-1
J gene: TRBJ2-1
clone size: NA
D gene: NA

CDR3 DNA: TGTGCCTGGAGTGTTACGGGGGGAGCACGGCAGTACTTC
CDR3 protein: CAWSVTGGARQYF
V gene: TRBV30
J gene: TRBJ2-7
clone size: NA
D gene: TRBD2

CDR3 DNA: TGTGCCAGCAGTACCCTCGGAGGGCCGACAGATACGCAGTATTTT
CDR3 protein: CASSTLGGPTDTQYF
V gene: TRBV28
J gene: TRBJ2-3
clone size: NA
D gene: NA

CDR3 DNA: TGTGCCAGCAGGAATTTCCCCTCCAACTATGGCTACACCTTC
CDR3 protein: CASRNFPSNYGYTF
V gene: TRBV27
J gene: TRBJ1-2
clone size: NA
D gene: NA

CDR3 DNA: TGTGCCAGCAGCACCGGGGCAACTGGAAACACCATATATTTT
CDR3 protein: CASSTGATGNTIYF
V gene: TRBV7-2
J gene: TRBJ1-3
clone size: NA
D gene: NA

CDR3 DNA: TGTGCCAGCAGCGGAGGGGTGGGCACTGAAGCTTTCTTT
CDR3 protein: CASSGGVGTEAFF
V gene: TRBV27
J gene: TRBJ1-1
clone size: few
D gene: NA

CDR3 DNA: TGTGCCAGCAGTTACTCCCGGGGAACAGATACGCAGTATTTT
CDR3 protein: CASSYSRGTDTQYF
V gene: TRBV6-6
J gene: TRBJ2-3
clone size: NA
D gene: NA

CDR3 DNA: TGTGCCAGCAGTTTGACAGGGGTGGAAGGCTACACCTTC
CDR3 protein: CASSLTGVEGYTF
V gene: TRBV28
J gene: TRBJ1-2
clone size: NA
D gene: TRBD1

CDR3 DNA: TGTGCCAGTAACAGGGGCGGTGTGTACGAGCAGTACTTC
CDR3 protein: CASNRGGVYEQYF
V gene: TRBV6-1
J gene: TRBJ2-7
clone size: NA
D gene: TRBD1

CDR3 DNA: TGTGCCAGCAGTGGAGGCGGGAGGGCGAGCACCGGGGAGCTGTTTTTT
CDR3 protein: CASSGGGRASTGELFF
V gene: TRBV7-2
J gene: TRBJ2-2
clone size: NA
D gene: TRBD2

CDR3 DNA: TGTGCCAGCACACCAGGGGTATCCTACGAGCAGTACTTC
CDR3 protein: CASTPGVSYEQYF
V gene: TRBV6-5
J gene: TRBJ2-7
clone size: once
D gene: NA

CDR3 DNA: TGTGCCAGCGCGGGGACACCTGAAGCCCAAGAGACCCAGTACTTC
CDR3 protein: CASAGTPEAQETQYF
V gene: TRBV2
J gene: TRBJ2-5
clone size: NA
D gene: NA